Sequencing of this T cell receptor (beta chain) was carried out in a study of identical twins. Ten or more counts support this clonotype. The antigen remains undetermined. TCRdb itself ran the 5' RACE reads through MiXCR, one entry per CDR3 protein. Among approximately 350,000 distinct CDR3 sequences listed, about 12% were seen once. There are 13 residues in the CDR3. V gave up 4 bases and J gave up 6 bases, with 13 bases separating them. Germline V lookup: CDR1 SNHLY, CDR2 FYNNEI. Study results and limitations: A lower insertion count was a feature of abundant cord blood beta clonotypes, with no such feature in memory repertoires. There was more out-of-frame TCR alpha sharing in monozygotic twins than models estimated.

The data were also submitted as part of a second study, on yellow fever vaccine responses in identical twins.

The clonotype comes from a woman between 18 and 29 years old in good health. The chain couples TRBV2 to TRBJ2-7, with a possible D match to TRBD1 (5 bases). The sample taken for sequencing was CD8+ T cells sorted from blood. CDR3 DNA: TGTGCCAGCAGTGCAGGGTTGGGCTTCGAGCAGTACTTC. Translating it yields CASSAGLGFEQYF.